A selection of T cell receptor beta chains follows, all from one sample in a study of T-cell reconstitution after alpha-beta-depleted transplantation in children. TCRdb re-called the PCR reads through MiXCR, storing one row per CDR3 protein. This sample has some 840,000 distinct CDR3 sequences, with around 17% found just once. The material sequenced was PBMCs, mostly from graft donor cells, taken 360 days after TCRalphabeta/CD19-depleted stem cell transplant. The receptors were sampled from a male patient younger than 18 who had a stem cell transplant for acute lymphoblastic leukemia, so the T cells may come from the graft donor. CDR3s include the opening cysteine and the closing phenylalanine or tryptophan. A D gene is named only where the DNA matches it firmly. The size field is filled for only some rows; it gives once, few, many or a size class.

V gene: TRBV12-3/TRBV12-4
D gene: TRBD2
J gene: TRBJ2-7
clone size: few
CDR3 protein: CASSLQAGTSGVYEQYF
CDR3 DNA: TGTGCCAGCAGTTTACAAGCCGGCACTAGCGGGGTTTACGAGCAGTACTTC

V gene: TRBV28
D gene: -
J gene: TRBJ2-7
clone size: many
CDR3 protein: CASSLPTGANYEQYF
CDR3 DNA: TGTGCCAGCAGTCTACCGACAGGAGCTAACTACGAGCAGTACTTC

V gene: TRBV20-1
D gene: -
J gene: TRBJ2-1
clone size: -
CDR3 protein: CSASNLRQFF
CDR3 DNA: TGCAGTGCTAGTAATCTTAGGCAGTTCTTC

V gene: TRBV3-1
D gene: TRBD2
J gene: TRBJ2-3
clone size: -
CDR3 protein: CASSGPTGLAADTQYF
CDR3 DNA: TGTGCCAGCAGCGGACCCACGGGACTAGCGGCAGATACGCAGTATTTT

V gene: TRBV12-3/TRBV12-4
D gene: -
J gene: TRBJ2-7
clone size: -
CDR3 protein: CASSLLRGPYEQYF
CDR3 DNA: TGTGCCAGCAGTTTACTTCGGGGACCCTACGAGCAGTACTTC

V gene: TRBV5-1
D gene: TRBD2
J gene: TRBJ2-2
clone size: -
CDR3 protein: CASSLVVSGSSTGELFF
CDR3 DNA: TGCGCCAGCAGCTTGGTGGTTAGCGGGAGTAGCACCGGGGAGCTGTTTTTT

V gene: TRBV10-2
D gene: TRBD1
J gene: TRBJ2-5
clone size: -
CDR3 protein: CASSDRTGGKETQYF
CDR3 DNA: TGCGCCAGCAGTGATCGGACAGGGGGGAAGGAGACCCAGTACTTC

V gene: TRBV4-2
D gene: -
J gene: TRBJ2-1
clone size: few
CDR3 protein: CASSQDVAPRPYNEQFF
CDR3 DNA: TGTGCCAGCAGCCAAGATGTGGCCCCTAGGCCCTACAATGAGCAGTTCTTC

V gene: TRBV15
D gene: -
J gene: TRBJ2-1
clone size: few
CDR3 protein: CATSREVEKSYASSYNEQFF
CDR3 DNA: TGTGCCACCAGCAGAGAGGTAGAAAAGTCCTACGCTAGCTCCTACAATGAGCAGTTCTTC

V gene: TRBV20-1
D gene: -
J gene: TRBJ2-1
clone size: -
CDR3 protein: CSARAGVRNEQFF
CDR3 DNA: TGCAGTGCTAGAGCGGGAGTACGCAATGAGCAGTTCTTC

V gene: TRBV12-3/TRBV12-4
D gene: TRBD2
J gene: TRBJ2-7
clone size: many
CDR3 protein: CASSFSGDYEQYF
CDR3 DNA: TGTGCCAGCAGTTTTAGCGGGGACTACGAGCAGTACTTC

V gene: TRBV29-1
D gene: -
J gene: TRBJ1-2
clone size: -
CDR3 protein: CSVAGVSNYGYTF
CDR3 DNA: TGCAGCGTGGCAGGGGTCTCTAACTATGGCTACACCTTC

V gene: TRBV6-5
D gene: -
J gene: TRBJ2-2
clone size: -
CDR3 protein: CASSYFGVVNTGELFF
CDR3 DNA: TGTGCCAGCAGTTACTTCGGGGTAGTGAACACCGGGGAGCTGTTTTTT

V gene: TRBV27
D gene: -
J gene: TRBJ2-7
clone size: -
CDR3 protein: CASSSSLSYEQYF
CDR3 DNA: TGTGCCAGCAGTTCCTCACTCTCCTACGAGCAGTACTTC

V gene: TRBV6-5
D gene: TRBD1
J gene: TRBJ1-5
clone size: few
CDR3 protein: CASRTDRGGYSNQPQHF
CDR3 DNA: TGTGCCAGCAGGACCGACAGGGGGGGATATAGCAATCAGCCCCAGCATTTT

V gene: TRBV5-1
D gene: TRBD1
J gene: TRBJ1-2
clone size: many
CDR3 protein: CASSLGDRNYGYTF
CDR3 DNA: TGCGCCAGCAGCTTGGGGGACAGGAACTATGGCTACACCTTC

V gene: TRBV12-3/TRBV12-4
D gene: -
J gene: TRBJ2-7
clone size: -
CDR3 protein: CASSTSEGEQYF
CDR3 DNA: TGTGCCAGCAGCACCTCCGAGGGGGAGCAGTACTTC

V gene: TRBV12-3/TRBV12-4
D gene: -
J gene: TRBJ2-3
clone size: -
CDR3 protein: CASSFERGSSPNTDTQYF
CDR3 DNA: TGTGCCAGCAGTTTTGAGAGGGGGTCCTCCCCCAACACAGATACGCAGTATTTT

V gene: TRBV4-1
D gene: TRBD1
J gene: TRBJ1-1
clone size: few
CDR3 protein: CASSQVRRGQGAEAFF
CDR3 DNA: TGCGCCAGCAGCCAAGTACGCAGGGGGCAGGGCGCTGAAGCTTTCTTT

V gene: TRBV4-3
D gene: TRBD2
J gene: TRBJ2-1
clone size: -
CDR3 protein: CASSQVGLAGDPSYNEQFF
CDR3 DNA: TGCGCCAGCAGCCAAGTAGGCCTAGCGGGAGATCCCTCCTACAATGAGCAGTTCTTC

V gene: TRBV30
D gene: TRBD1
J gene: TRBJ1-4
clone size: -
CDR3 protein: CAWSVSPYRGNEKLFF
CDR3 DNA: TGTGCCTGGAGTGTAAGCCCTTACAGGGGAAATGAAAAACTGTTTTTT

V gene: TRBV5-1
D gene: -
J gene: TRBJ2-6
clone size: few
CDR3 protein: CASSERFSGANVLTF
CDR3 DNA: TGCGCCAGCAGTGAAAGGTTCTCTGGGGCCAACGTCCTGACTTTC

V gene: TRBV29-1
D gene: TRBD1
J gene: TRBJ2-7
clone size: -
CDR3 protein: CSATRDRGYEQYF
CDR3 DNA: TGCAGCGCGACCCGGGACAGGGGTTACGAGCAGTACTTC

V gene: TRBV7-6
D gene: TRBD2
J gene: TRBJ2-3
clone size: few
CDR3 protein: CASSLIAGPSTDTQYF
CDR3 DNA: TGTGCCAGCAGCCTCATAGCGGGGCCCAGCACAGATACGCAGTATTTT

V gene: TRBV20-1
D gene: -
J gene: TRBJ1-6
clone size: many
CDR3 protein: CSARRRVPGSYNSPLHF
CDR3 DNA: TGCAGTGCTAGGCGGCGAGTCCCAGGCTCCTATAATTCACCCCTCCACTTT

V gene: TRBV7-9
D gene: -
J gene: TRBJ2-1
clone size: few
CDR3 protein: CASSLDGRPISYNEQFF
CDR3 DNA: TGTGCCAGCAGCTTAGATGGGAGACCAATCTCCTACAATGAGCAGTTCTTC

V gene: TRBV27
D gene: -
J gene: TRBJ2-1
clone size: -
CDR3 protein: CASSSLKWGSGHSENEQFF
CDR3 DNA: TGTGCCAGCAGTTCCCTCAAGTGGGGTAGCGGTCACTCCGAGAATGAGCAGTTCTTC

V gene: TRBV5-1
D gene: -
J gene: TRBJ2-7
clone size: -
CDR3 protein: CASSLGSRSYEQYF
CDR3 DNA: TGCGCCAGCAGCTTGGGATCACGCTCCTACGAGCAGTACTTC

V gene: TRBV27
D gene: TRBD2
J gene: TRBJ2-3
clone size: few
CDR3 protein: CATLQTSGSSADTQYF
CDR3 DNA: TGTGCCACACTACAGACTAGCGGGAGTTCTGCAGATACGCAGTATTTT

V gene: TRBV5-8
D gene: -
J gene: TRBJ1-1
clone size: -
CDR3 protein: CASRSRNTEAFF
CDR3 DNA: TGTGCCAGCAGGTCGCGGAACACTGAAGCTTTCTTT

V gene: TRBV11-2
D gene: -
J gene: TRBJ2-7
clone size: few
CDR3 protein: CASSLGGWEQYF
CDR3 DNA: TGTGCCAGCAGCTTAGGCGGCTGGGAGCAGTACTTC

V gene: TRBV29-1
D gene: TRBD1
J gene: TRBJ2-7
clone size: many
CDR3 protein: CSVESKDRGYEQYF
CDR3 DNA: TGCAGCGTTGAATCCAAGGACAGGGGCTACGAGCAGTACTTC

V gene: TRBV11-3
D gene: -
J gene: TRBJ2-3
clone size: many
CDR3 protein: CASSFPTLKGEYTDTQYF
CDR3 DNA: TGTGCCAGCAGCTTCCCGACGCTGAAAGGGGAATACACAGATACGCAGTATTTT

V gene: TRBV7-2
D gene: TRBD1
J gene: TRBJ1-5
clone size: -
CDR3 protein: CASSSRTGGGQPQHF
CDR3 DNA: TGTGCCAGCAGCTCCCGGACAGGGGGCGGTCAGCCCCAGCATTTT

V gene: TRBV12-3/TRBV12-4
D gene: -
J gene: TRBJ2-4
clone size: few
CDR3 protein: CASSLWREGNIQYF
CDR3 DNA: TGTGCCAGCAGTTTATGGCGTGAGGGGAACATTCAGTACTTC

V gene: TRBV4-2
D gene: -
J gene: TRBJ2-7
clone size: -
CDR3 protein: CASSQDWALGTLGEQYF
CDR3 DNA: TGTGCCAGCAGCCAAGATTGGGCTTTGGGCACACTGGGGGAGCAGTACTTC

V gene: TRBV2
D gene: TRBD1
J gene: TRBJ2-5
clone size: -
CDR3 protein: CASSLDRVRSETQYF
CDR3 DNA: TGTGCCAGCAGTCTGGACAGGGTTCGGTCGGAGACCCAGTACTTC

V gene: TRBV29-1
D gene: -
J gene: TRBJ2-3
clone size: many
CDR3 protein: CSVEDNLVTDTQYF
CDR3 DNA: TGCAGCGTTGAAGACAACTTGGTCACAGATACGCAGTATTTT

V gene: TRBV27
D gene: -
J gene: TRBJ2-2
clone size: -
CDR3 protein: CASSLGAGASGELFF
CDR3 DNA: TGTGCCAGCAGTCTGGGTGCGGGGGCGTCCGGGGAGCTGTTTTTT

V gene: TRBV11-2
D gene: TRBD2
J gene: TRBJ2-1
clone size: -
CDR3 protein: CASSFGLLAGVSYNEQFF
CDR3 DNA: TGTGCCAGCAGCTTTGGGTTGCTAGCGGGAGTTTCCTACAATGAGCAGTTCTTC

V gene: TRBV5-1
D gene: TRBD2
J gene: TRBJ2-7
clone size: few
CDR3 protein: CASSFDPGLAREQYF
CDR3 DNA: TGCGCCAGCAGCTTCGACCCGGGACTAGCACGGGAGCAGTACTTC

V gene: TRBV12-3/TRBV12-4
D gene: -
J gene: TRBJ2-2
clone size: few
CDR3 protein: CASRAGTGELFF
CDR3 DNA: TGTGCCAGCAGGGCCGGAACCGGGGAGCTGTTTTTT

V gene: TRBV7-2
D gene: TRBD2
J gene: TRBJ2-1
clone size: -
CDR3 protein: CASSRSGGAYEQFF
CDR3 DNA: TGTGCCAGCAGCCGTAGCGGGGGGGCCTATGAGCAGTTCTTC

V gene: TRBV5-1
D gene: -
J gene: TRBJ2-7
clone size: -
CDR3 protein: CASSFETIYEQYF
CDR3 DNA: TGCGCCAGCAGCTTCGAGACAATCTACGAGCAGTACTTC

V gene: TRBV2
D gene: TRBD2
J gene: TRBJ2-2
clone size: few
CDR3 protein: CASSENGRGTGELFF
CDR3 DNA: TGTGCCAGCAGTGAAAACGGGAGGGGTACCGGGGAGCTGTTTTTT

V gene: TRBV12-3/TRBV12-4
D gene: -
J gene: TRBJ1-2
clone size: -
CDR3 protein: CASGGGLSAGNGYTF
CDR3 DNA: TGTGCCAGCGGCGGCGGGCTATCCGCAGGCAATGGCTACACCTTC

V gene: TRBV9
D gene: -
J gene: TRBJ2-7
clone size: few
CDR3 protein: CASSVTGSLSSYEQYF
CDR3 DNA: TGTGCCAGCAGCGTAACCGGGTCTCTTAGCTCCTACGAGCAGTACTTC

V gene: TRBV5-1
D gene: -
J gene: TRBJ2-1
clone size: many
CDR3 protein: CASSLVAYNEQFF
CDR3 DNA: TGTGCCAGCAGCTTGGTCGCCTACAATGAGCAGTTCTTC

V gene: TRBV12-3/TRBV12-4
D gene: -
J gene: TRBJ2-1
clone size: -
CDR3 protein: CASSPGEHEQFF
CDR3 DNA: TGTGCCAGCAGCCCCGGAGAACATGAGCAGTTCTTC

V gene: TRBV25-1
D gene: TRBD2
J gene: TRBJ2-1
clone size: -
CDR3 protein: CASSELASGTYNEQFF
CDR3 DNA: TGTGCCAGCAGTGAATTAGCTAGCGGGACCTACAATGAGCAGTTCTTC

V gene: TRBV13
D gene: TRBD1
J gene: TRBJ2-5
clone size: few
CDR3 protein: CASSFRGARGETQYF
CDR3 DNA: TGTGCCAGCAGTTTTAGAGGAGCCAGGGGGGAGACCCAGTACTTC

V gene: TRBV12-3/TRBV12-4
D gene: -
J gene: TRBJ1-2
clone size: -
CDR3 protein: CASSLSRVYGYTF
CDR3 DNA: TGTGCCAGCAGTTTATCCCGGGTGTATGGCTACACCTTC

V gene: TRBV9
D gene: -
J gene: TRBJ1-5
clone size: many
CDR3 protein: CASSVNPGDQPQHF
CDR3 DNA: TGTGCCAGCAGCGTAAACCCGGGTGATCAGCCCCAGCATTTT

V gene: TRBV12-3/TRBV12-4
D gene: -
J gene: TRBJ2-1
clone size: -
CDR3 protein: CASSSGLPPKYNEQFF
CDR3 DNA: TGTGCCAGCAGTTCTGGGCTCCCCCCTAAATACAATGAGCAGTTCTTC

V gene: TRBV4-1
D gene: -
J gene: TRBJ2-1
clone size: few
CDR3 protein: CASSPRLSTYNEQFF
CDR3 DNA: TGCGCCAGCAGCCCCCGACTTTCCACCTACAATGAGCAGTTCTTC

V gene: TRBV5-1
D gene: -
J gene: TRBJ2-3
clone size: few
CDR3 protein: CASSLVRLLPHTQYF
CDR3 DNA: TGCGCCAGCAGCTTGGTTCGACTACTCCCCCATACGCAGTATTTT

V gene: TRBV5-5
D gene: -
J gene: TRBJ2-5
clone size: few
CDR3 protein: CASSLAGSYQETQYF
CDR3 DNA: TGTGCCAGCAGCTTGGCCGGTAGTTACCAAGAGACCCAGTACTTC